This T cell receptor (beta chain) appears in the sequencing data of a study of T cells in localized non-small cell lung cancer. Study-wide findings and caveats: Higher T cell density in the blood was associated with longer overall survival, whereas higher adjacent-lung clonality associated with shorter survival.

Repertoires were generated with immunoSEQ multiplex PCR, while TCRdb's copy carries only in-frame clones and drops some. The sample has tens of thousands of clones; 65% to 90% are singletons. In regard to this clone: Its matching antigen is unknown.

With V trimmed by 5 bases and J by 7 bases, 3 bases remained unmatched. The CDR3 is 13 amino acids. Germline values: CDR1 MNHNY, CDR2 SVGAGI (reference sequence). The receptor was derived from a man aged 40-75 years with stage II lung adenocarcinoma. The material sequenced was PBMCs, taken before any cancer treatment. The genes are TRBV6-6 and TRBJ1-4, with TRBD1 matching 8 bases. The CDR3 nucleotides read TGTGCCAGCAGTCCCAGGGGGCGTGAAAAACTGTTTTTT. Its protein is CASSPRGREKLFF.